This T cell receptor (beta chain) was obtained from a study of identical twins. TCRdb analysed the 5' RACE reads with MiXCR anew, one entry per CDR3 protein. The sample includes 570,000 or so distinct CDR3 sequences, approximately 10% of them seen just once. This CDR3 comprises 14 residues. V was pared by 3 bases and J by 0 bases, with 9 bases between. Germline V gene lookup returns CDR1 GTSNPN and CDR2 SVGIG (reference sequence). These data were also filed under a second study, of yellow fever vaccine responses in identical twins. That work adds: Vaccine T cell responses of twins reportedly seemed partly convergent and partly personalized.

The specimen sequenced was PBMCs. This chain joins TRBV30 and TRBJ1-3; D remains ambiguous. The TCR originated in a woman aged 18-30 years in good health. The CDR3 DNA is TGTGCCTGGAGACAGATGAGCTCTGGAAACACCATATATTTT. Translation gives CAWRQMSSGNTIYF.